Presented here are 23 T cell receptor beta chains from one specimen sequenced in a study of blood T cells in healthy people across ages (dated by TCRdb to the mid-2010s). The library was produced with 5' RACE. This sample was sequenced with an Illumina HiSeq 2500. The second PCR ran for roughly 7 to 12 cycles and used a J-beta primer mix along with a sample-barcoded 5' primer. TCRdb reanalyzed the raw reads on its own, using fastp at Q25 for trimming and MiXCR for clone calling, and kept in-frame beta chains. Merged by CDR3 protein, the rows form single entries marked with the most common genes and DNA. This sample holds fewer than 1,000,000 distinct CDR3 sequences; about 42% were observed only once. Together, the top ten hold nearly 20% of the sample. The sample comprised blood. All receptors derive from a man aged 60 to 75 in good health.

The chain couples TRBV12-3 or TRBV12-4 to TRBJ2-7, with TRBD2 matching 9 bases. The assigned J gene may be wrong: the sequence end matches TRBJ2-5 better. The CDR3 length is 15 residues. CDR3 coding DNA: TGTGCCAGCAGTTTAAGGCGGGGGGGAGGGGAGACCCAGTACTTC. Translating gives CASSLRRGGGETQYF.

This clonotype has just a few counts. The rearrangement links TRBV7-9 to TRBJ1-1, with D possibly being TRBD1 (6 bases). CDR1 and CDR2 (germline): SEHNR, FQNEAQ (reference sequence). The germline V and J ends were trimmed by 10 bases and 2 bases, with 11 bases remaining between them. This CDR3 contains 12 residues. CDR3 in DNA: TGTGCCACCGGACAGACAAACACTGAAGCTTTCTTT. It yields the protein CATGQTNTEAFF.

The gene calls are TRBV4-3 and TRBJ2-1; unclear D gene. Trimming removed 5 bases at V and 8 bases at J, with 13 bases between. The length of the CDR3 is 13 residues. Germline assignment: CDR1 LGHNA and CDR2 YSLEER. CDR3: CASSFRMYDEQFF. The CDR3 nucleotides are TGCGCCAGCAGCTTTCGGATGTACGATGAGCAGTTCTTC.

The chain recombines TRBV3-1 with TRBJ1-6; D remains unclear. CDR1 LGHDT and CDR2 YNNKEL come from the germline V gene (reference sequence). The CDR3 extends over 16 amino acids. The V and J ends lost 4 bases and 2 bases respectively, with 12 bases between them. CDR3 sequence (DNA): TGTGCCAGCAGCCCCATCCATCGGACCTATAATTCACCCCTCCACTTT. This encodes CASSPIHRTYNSPLHF.

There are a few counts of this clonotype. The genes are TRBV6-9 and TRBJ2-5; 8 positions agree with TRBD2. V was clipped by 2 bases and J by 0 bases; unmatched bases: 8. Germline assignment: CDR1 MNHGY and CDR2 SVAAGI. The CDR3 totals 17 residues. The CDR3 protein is CASSYKQAGAHQETQYF. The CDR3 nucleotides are TGTGCCAGCAGTTATAAACAAGCGGGGGCTCACCAAGAGACCCAGTACTTC.

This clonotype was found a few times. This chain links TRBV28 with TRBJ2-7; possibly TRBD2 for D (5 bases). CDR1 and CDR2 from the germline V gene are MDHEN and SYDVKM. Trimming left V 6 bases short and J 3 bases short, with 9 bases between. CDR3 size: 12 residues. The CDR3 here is CASSRGYYEQYF. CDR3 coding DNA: TGTGCCAGCAGCCGCGGGTACTACGAGCAGTACTTC.

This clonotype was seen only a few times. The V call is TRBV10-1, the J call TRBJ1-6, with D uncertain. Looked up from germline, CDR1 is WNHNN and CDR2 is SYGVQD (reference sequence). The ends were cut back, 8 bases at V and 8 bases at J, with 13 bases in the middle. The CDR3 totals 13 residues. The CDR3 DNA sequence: TGCGCCAGCCAGGCAAGTCTGTATTCACCCCTCCACTTT. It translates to CASQASLYSPLHF.

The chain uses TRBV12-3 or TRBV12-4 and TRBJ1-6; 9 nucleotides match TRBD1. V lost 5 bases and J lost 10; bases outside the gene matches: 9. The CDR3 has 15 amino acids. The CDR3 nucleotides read TGTGCCAGCAGTCAACAGGGGGCCGCGGGGTCACCCCTCCACTTT. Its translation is CASSQQGAAGSPLHF.

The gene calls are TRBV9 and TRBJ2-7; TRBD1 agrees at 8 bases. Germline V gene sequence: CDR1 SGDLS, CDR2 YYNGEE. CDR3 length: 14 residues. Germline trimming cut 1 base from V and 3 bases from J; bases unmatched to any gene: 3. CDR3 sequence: CASSVTTGGYEQYF. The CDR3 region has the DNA TGTGCCAGCAGCGTAACTACAGGGGGCTACGAGCAGTACTTC.

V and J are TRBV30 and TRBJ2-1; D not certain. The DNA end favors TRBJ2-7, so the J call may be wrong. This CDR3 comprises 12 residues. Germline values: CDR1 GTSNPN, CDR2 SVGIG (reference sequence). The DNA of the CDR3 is TGTGCCTGGAGTGAGGCCTCTAATGAGCAGTACTTC. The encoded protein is CAWSEASNEQYF.

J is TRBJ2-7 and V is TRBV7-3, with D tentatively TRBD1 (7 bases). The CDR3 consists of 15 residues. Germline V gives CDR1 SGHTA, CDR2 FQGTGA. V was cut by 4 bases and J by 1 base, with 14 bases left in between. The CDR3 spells CASSSGGTDSYEQYF. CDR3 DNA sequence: TGTGCCAGCAGCTCGGGCGGGACAGATTCCTACGAGCAGTACTTC.

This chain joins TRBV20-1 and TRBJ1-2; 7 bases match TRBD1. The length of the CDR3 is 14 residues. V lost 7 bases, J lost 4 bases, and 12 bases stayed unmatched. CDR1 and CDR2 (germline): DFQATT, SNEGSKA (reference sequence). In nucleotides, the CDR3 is TGCAGTGTCTACACTCAGGGGGAGGTCTATGGCTACACCTTC. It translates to CSVYTQGEVYGYTF.

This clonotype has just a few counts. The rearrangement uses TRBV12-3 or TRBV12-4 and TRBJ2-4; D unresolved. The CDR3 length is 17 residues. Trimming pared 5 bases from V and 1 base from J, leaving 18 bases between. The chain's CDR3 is CASSVGGIVIAKNIQYF. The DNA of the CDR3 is TGTGCCAGCAGTGTAGGTGGGATCGTGATCGCCAAAAACATTCAGTACTTC.

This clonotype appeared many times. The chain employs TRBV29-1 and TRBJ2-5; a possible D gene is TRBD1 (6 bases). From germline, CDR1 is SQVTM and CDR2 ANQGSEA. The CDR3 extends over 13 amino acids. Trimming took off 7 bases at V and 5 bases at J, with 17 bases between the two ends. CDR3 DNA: TGCAGCGCCCAATGGACAGTCCGTGAGACCCAGTACTTC. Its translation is CSAQWTVRETQYF.

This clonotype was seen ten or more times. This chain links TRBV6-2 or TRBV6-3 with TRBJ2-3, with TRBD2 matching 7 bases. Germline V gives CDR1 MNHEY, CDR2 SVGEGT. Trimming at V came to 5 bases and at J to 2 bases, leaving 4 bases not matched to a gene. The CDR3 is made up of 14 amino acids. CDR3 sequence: CASSETSSTDTQYF. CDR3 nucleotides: TGTGCCAGCAGTGAGACTAGCTCCACAGATACGCAGTATTTT.

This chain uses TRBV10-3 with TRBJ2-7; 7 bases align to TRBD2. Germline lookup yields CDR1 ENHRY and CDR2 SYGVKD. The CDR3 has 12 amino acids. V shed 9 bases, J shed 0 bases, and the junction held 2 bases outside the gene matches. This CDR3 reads CAMGGDSYEQYF. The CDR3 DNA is TGTGCCATGGGAGGGGACTCCTACGAGCAGTACTTC.

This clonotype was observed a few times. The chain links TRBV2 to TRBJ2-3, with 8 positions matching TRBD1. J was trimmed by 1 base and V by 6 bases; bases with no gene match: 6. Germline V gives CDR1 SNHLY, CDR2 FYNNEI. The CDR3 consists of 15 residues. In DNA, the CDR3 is TGTGCCAGCAGGGCCGGGACAGGTCGCACAGATACGCAGTATTTT. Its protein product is CASRAGTGRTDTQYF.

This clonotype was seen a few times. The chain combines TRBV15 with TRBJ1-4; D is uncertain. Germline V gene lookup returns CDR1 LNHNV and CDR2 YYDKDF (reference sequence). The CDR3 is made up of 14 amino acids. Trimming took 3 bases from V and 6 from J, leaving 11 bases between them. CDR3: CATSRDLVDEKLFF. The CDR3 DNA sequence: TGTGCCACCAGCAGGGACCTGGTGGATGAAAAACTGTTTTTT.

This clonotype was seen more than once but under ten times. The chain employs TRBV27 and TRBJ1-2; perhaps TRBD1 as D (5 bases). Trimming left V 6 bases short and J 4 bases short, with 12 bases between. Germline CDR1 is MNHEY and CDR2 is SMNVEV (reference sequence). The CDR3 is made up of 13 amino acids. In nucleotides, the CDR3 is TGTGCCAGCAGCCGGGACGGACCCTATGGCTACACCTTC. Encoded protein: CASSRDGPYGYTF.

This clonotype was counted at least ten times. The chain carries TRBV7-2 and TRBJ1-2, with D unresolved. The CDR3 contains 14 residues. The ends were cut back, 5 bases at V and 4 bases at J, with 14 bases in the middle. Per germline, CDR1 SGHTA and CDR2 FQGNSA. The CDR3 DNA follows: TGTGCCAGCAGCCCGGTGACGGCTTCCTATGGCTACACCTTC. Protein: CASSPVTASYGYTF.

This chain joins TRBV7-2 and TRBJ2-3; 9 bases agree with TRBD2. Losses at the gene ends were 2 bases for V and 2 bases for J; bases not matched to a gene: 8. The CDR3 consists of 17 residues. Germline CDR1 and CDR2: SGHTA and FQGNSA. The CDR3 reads CASSLFLGGGVTDTQYF. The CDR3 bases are TGTGCCAGCAGCTTATTCCTGGGCGGGGGGGTCACAGATACGCAGTATTTT.

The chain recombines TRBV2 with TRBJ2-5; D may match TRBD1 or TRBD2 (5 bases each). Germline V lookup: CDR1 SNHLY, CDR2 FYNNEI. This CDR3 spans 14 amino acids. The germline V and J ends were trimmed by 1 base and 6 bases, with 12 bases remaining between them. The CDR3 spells CASSEGRGVQTQYF. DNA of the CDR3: TGTGCCAGCAGTGAAGGGAGAGGGGTTCAGACCCAGTACTTC.

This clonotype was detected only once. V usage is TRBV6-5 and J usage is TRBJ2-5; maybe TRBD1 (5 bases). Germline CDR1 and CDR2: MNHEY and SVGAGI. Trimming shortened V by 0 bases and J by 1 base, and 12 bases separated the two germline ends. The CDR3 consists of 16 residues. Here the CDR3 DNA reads TGTGCCAGCAGTTACTCGGCAGGGAAAGCCCAAGAGACCCAGTACTTC. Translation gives CASSYSAGKAQETQYF.